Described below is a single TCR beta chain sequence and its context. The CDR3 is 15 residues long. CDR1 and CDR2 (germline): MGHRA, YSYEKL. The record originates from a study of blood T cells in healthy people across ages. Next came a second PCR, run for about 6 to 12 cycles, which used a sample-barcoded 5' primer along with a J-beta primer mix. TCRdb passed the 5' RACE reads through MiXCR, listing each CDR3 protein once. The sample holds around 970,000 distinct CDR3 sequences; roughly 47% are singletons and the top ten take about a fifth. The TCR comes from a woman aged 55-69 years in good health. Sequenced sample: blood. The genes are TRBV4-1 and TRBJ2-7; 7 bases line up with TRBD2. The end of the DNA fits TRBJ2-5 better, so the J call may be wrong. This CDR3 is CASSQAGRESETQYF. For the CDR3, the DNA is TGCGCCAGCAGCCAAGCCGGGCGGGAGAGCGAGACCCAGTACTTC.